The 11 T cell receptor beta chains listed next were all sequenced from one sample in a study of read filtering for tumor transcriptome and immune sequencing. From about 400 ng of RNA, a library with molecular barcoded alpha/delta and beta/gamma adaptors was made. TCRdb fed the reads into MiXCR, producing one record per CDR3 protein. Here the sample spans 90,000 or so distinct CDR3 sequences, 20% to 25% being singletons. Material for sequencing was a population of CD138-negative cells sorted from bone marrow. These receptors all come from a donor aged 40 or older with multiple myeloma.

This clonotype was seen at least ten times. This chain uses TRBV5-4 with TRBJ2-1, with TRBD2 matching 8 bases. Germline trimming cut 5 bases from V and 6 bases from J; bases unmatched to any gene: 13. The CDR3 consists of 16 residues. Germline lookup yields CDR1 SGHNT and CDR2 YYREEE (reference sequence). The chain's CDR3 is CASSFSRGGSINEQFF. The CDR3 DNA is TGTGCCAGCAGTTTCTCCCGGGGGGGCAGTATCAATGAGCAGTTCTTC.

This clonotype was seen ten or more times. The chain has TRBV19 and TRBJ2-1, with a possible D match to TRBD1 (6 bases). The V gene's germline CDR1 is LNHDA and CDR2 SQIVND (reference sequence). The CDR3 is 15 residues long. The V gene lost 1 base and the J gene lost 9 bases, with 16 bases spanning the gap. The CDR3 bases are TGTGCCAGTAGTATAGTGGACAGTCCGTCCACTGAGCAGTTCTTC. Protein sequence: CASSIVDSPSTEQFF. Looking up the rest from reference TRBV19 and TRBJ2-1 gives the full variable domain: DGGITQSPKYLFRKEGQNVTLSCEQNLNHDAMYWYRQDPGQGLRLIYYSQIVNDFQKGDIAEGYSVSREKKESFPLTVTSAQKNPTAFYLCASSIVDSPSTEQFFGPGTRLTVL.

About this clonotype itself: A much larger clonotype is one base distant, so this may be a read error. The V call is TRBV29-1, the J call TRBJ2-3; D not resolved. The V and J ends lost 7 bases and 4 bases respectively, with 15 bases between them. This CDR3 is 13 amino acids long. CDR1 and CDR2 (germline): SQVTM, ANQGSEA. The CDR3 region has the DNA TGCAGCGATTACTACACAAGCTCAGATACGCAGTATTTT. It translates to CSDYYTSSDTQYF.

The sample holds many counts of this clonotype. The chain uses TRBV2 and TRBJ2-2; D perhaps matches TRBD2 (6 bases). CDR3 size: 16 residues. V gave up 0 bases and J gave up 5 bases, with 13 bases separating them. The germline V gene encodes CDR1 SNHLY and CDR2 FYNNEI. Written as DNA, the CDR3 is TGTGCCAGCAGTGAAGCGCTAATAGGAGGGACCGGGGAGCTGTTTTTT. It encodes CASSEALIGGTGELFF.

As for this clonotype: Just one base apart from a much larger clone, this may be a read error. The rearrangement joins TRBV7-9 to TRBJ1-4, with 8 bases matching TRBD1. This CDR3 contains 14 residues. Germline V lookup: CDR1 SEHNR, CDR2 FQNEAQ (reference sequence). For the CDR3, the DNA is TGTGCCAGCAGCTGGACAGGGACTAATGGAAAACTGTTTTTT. It specifies CASSWTGTNGKLFF.

This clonotype has at least ten counts. V is TRBV28 and J is TRBJ1-4; D ambiguous. There are 11 residues in the CDR3. Trimming cost V 10 bases and J 4 bases, with 7 bases left between them. The germline V gene has CDR1 MDHEN and CDR2 SYDVKM. DNA of the CDR3: TGTGCCACCATGGGTAATGAAAAACTGTTTTTT. Translated, it gives CATMGNEKLFF. Full variable domain (remainder filled in from reference TRBV28 and TRBJ1-4): DVKVTQSSRYLVKRTGEKVFLECVQDMDHENMFWYRQDPGLGLRLIYFSYDVKMKEKGDIPEGYSVSREKKERFSLILESASTNQTSMYLCATMGNEKLFFGSGTQLSVL.

The sample holds many counts of this clonotype. This chain joins TRBV2 and TRBJ2-4; D is undetermined. CDR1 SNHLY and CDR2 FYNNEI come from the germline V gene. V lost 4 bases, J lost 5 bases, and 9 bases lay in between. The CDR3 has 13 residues. The CDR3 DNA reads as TGTGCCAGCAGTGTGGGCCGCGAAAACATTCAGTACTTC. Translating it yields CASSVGRENIQYF. Together with reference TRBV2 and TRBJ2-4, the CDR3 gives the full variable domain: EPEVTQTPSHQVTQMGQEVILRCVPISNHLYFYWYRQILGQKVEFLVSFYNNEISEKSEIFDDQFSVERPDGSNFTLKIRSTKLEDSAMYFCASSVGRENIQYFGAGTRLSVL.

The chain combines TRBV7-9 with TRBJ2-7; D perhaps matches TRBD1 (6 bases). CDR3 length: 13 amino acids. In germline, CDR1 is SEHNR, CDR2 FQNEAQ (reference sequence). V dropped 4 bases and J dropped 4 bases, with 11 bases sitting between them. This CDR3 reads CASSSLQGYEQYF. In nucleotides, the CDR3 is TGTGCCAGCAGCTCCCTACAGGGTTACGAGCAGTACTTC.

This clonotype has at least ten counts. The chain employs TRBV5-1 and TRBJ1-5; tentative D call: TRBD1 (5 bases). The germline V and J ends were trimmed by 0 bases and 5 bases, with 6 bases remaining between them. Germline V gives CDR1 SGHRS, CDR2 YFSETQ. This CDR3 region has 13 residues. CDR3 nucleotide sequence: TGCGCCAGCAGCTTGGAGGGGTATCAGCCCCAGCATTTT. It yields the protein CASSLEGYQPQHF.

The chain links TRBV9 to TRBJ1-6, with a tentative D call TRBD1 (5 bases). The germline V gene has CDR1 SGDLS and CDR2 YYNGEE. The CDR3 has 15 amino acids. The V end was cut by 0 bases, the J end by 13 bases, with 17 bases between. CDR3 sequence reads: CASSVGPRVAPPLHF. The CDR3, as DNA: TGTGCCAGCAGCGTAGGTCCCAGGGTAGCTCCTCCCCTCCACTTT.

At least ten counts were recorded for this clonotype. J is TRBJ2-1 and V is TRBV6-1, with TRBD1 identical over 9 bases. The V gene end was trimmed by 6 bases and the J gene end by 4 bases; junction bases not matched to a gene: 7. In germline, CDR1 is MNHNS, CDR2 SASEGT. CDR3 length: 15 amino acids. CDR3 region: CASSPGTGIYNEQFF. The CDR3 region has the DNA TGTGCCAGCAGCCCCGGGACAGGGATTTACAATGAGCAGTTCTTC.